A single sample is the source of the 2 T cell receptor beta chains below, sequenced in a study of shared clonotypes between healthy human individuals. TCRdb's table, derived via immunoSEQ multiplex PCR, lists solely in-frame clones and lacks some. The sample has approximately 640,000 clones, about 90% seen once. Input material: memory CD8+ T cells from PBMCs. Subset of the sample: CD45RO+ cells pooled with CCR7-negative TemRA cells. The receptors stem from a man aged 18 to 29 in good health. Some clones in this sample may be carry-over from other donors' samples.

The J gene is TRBJ2-5, the V gene TRBV7-3; D is unclear. Germline CDR1 SGHTA, CDR2 FQGTGA. The CDR3 sequence is 14 residues long. V lost 2 bases, J lost 2 bases, and 9 bases lay in between. As DNA, the CDR3 is TGTGCCAGCAGCTTATACGGATCTCAAGAGACCCAGTACTTC. This gives the protein CASSLYGSQETQYF.

The V gene is TRBV9, the J gene TRBJ2-5, with 11 bases that match TRBD1. Unmatched junction bases numbered 9, after V lost 0 bases and J lost 2 bases. The CDR3 extends over 18 amino acids. Germline V CDR1 and CDR2: SGDLS, YYNGEE. The CDR3 spells CASSVVPVGDRGQETQYF. As DNA, the CDR3 is TGTGCCAGCAGCGTAGTCCCGGTGGGGGACAGGGGGCAAGAGACCCAGTACTTC.